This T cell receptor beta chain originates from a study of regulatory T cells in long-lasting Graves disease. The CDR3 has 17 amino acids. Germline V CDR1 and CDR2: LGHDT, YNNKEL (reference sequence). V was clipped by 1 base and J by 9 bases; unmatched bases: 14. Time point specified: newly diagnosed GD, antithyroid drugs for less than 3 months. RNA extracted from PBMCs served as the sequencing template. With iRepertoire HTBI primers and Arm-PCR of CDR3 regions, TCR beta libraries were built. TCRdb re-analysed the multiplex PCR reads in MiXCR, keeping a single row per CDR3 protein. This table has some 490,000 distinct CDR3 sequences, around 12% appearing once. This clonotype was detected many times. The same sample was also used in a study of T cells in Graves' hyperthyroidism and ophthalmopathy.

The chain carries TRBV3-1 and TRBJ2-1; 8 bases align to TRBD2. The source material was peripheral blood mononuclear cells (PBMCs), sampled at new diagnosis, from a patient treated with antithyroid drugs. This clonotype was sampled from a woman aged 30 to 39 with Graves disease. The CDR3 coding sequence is TGTGCCAGCAGCCAAGTCAGGGTTGGCAACGGGAGGGCTGAGCAGTTCTTC. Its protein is CASSQVRVGNGRAEQFF.